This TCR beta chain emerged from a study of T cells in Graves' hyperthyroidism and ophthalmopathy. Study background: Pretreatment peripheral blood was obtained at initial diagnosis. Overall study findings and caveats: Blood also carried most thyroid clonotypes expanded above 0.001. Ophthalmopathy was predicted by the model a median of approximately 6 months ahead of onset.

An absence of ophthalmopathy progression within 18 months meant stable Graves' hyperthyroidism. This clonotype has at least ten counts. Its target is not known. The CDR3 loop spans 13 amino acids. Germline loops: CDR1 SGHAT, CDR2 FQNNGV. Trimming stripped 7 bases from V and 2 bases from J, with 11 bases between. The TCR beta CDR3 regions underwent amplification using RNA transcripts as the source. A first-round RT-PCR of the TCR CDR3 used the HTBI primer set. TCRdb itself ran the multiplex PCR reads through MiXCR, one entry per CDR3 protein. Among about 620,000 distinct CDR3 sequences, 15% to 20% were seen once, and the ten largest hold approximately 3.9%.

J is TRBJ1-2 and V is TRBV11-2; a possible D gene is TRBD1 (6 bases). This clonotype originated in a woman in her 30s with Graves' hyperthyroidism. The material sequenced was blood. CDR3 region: CASKDRWNYGYTF. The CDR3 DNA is TGTGCCAGCAAAGACAGGTGGAACTATGGCTACACCTTC.